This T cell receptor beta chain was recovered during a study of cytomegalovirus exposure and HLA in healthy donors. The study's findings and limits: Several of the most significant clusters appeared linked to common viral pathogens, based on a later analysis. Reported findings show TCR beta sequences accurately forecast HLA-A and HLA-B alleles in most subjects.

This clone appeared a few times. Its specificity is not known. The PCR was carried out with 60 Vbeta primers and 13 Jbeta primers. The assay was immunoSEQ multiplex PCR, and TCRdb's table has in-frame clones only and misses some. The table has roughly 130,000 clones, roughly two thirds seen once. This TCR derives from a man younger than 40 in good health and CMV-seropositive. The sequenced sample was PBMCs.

The CDR3 nucleotides read TGTGCCATCCCCCATAACGCAGACACGAACACCGGGGAGCTGTTTTTT. Translated: CAIPHNADTNTGELFF. This chain uses TRBV10-3 with TRBJ2-2; D is uncertain. With 8 bases removed from V and 0 bases from J, the gap between germline ends came to 16 bases. This CDR3 has 16 residues. Germline loops: CDR1 ENHRY, CDR2 SYGVKD.